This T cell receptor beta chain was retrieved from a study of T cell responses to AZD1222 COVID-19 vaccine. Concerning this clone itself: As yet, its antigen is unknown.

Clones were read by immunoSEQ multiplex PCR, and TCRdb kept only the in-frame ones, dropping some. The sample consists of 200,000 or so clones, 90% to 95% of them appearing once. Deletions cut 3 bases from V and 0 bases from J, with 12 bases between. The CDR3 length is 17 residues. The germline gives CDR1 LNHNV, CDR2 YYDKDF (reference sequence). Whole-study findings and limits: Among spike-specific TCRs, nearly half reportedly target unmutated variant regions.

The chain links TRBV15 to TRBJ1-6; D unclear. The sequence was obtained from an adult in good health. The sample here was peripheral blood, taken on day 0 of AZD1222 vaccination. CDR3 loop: CATSSKRDSSYNSPLHF. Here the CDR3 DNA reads TGTGCCACCAGCAGTAAGAGGGATAGCTCCTATAATTCACCCCTCCACTTT. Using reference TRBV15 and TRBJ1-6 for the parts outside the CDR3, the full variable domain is DAMVIQNPRYQVTQFGKPVTLSCSQTLNHNVMYWYQQKSSQAPKLLFHYYDKDFNNEADTPDNFQSRRPNTSFCFLDIRSPGLGDTAMYLCATSSKRDSSYNSPLHFGNGTRLTVT.